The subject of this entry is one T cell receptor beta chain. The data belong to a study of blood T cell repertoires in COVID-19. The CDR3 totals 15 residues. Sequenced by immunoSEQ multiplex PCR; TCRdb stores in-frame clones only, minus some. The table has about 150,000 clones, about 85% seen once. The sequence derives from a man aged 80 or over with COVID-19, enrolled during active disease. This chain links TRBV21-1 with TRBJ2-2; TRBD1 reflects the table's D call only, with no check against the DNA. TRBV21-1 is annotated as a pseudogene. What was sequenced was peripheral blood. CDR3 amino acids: CASRPGQGNTGELFF. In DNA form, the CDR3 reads TGTGCCAGCAGACCGGGACAGGGAAACACCGGGGAGCTGTTTTTT.